The source of this TCR beta chain is a study of tumor-infiltrating lymphocytes in primary liver carcinoma. Overall study: The tumors, T1-T3 N0M0 lesions, were 4.2 to 10 cm across.

Total RNA (roughly 0.45 ug) served as template for TCR beta cDNA synthesis primed by a constant-region primer. Generation of the TCR beta libraries relied on three nested multiplex PCR rounds using slightly modified ARM-PCR. One entry per CDR3 protein, called by TCRdb with MiXCR from the multiplex PCR reads. The sample records 150,000 to 200,000 distinct CDR3 sequences, about 85% being singletons. The roughly 19-32 mg bulk tissue piece was not sorted before simultaneous RNA and DNA extraction. Concerning this clonotype itself: Its antigen is as yet unknown.

Whole-study results and caveats: Tumor region pairs shared more overlap than did tumor-adjacent and tumor-blood pairs. A significantly higher top-250-clone fraction was found in tumors than in blood (p = 0.039).

This receptor was taken from a man aged 40-50 years with primary liver carcinoma and hepatitis B virus infection. The sequenced material came from tumor tissue from primary liver carcinoma.

CDR3 nucleotides: TGTGCCAGCACCGTAAGGCAGGGGGCTGAAAAACTGTTTTTT. This sequence encodes CASTVRQGAEKLFF. The rearrangement links TRBV11-2 to TRBJ1-4, with 8 bases that match TRBD1. With 7 bases clipped from V and 7 bases from J, the junction kept 8 bases outside the gene matches. Looked up from germline, CDR1 is SGHAT and CDR2 is FQNNGV. CDR3 length equals 14 residues.